This TCR beta chain is drawn from a study of blood T cell repertoires in COVID-19 (dated by TCRdb to 2018 to 2020). For context, the study as a whole: The collaborator samples originated in the United States, Italy and Spain and spanned the acute and convalescent phases of COVID-19. The prospective study material was composed of cDNA or gDNA derived from T cells, B-cell-depleted T cells, or PBMCs. Subjects who had been exposed to COVID-19, were actively infected with it, or had recovered from it provided the deeply sampled blood TCRbeta repertoires that made up the dataset. The repertoires were released in a freely available public database meant as a resource for research on the immune response to SARS-CoV-2. Samples were obtained from the ongoing ImmuneRACE study (first 160 participants) and from 1,254 subjects provided by 6 global collaborators. Nearly every sample came with metadata listing a de-identified subject ID, COVID-19 status, age in years and sex. HLA class I and class II types, where available, came from metadata supplied by the sample provider rather than from assay-based typing. The research as a whole found: Clinical and demographic metadata were provided uncurated, with the amount varying by source and participant.

The CDR3 spans 16 residues, from the cysteine through the phenylalanine. The read is trimmed to its CDR3 DNA, 48 bases read in frame from base 1. The germline V gene supplies CDR1 SGHRS and CDR2 YFSETQ. V is cut back by 6 bases and J by 0 bases, with 9 bases in the junction unmatched. The collaborating institutions used their own protocols to collect whole blood in K2EDTA tubes. For TCRbeta analysis, collaborators shipped samples as frozen whole blood, isolated PBMCs, or DNA extracted from either of those sample types. TCRbeta CDR3 regions were amplified from genomic DNA using the immunoSEQ Assay, a bias-controlled multiplex PCR. The authors processed their data as follows. Within the assay, amplification of reference gene primers was used to estimate how many nucleated cells each sample contained. Sequence reads were collapsed and filtered to measure the absolute abundance of every unique TCRbeta CDR3 rearrangement. Productive Simpson clonality was computed per sample as the square root of Simpson's diversity index over productive rearrangements. Drawn from immuneACCESS, this table holds only the in-frame rearrangements with V and J called that TCRdb kept. Clones are partly lost; checked studies trace under half to an unresolved V gene and leave the rest unexplained. V, J and clone size reflect that table, while D and trimming were determined from the DNA. This sample comprises nearly 50,000 clones, about 82% of them detected only once. The ten largest make up 2.1% of the sample.

Remarks on this clone: The target of this receptor is not known. No qualities accompany the bases; no much larger clone lies one base away.

Recombination linked TRBV5-1 to TRBJ2-1, with TRBD2 identical over 7 junction bases. This clonotype was sampled from a woman aged 60 to 75 with acute or convalescent COVID-19. Sequencing input: peripheral blood. The CDR3 is CASNNNGLGSYNEQFF. The nucleotide sequence is given as TGCGCCAGCAATAATAACGGACTAGGCTCCTACAATGAGCAGTTCTTC.